The rows below give T cell receptor beta chains drawn from one sample of a study of T cell therapy after organ transplantation. TCRdb's table, derived via immunoSEQ multiplex PCR, lists solely in-frame clones and lacks some. The sample lists some 48,000 clones; around 93% were seen once. These receptors lack a known antigen. Sequencing used CD8+ T cells from blood, obtained before autologous CMV-specific T cell therapy. The source is a human patient who had received a solid organ transplant and had CMV disease. Each CDR3 is given with its conserved first and last residue. D genes are given only for firm matches. Size is omitted from some rows. Given values are once, few, many or a class for expanded clones.

J,size,length,V,D,CDR3,DNA
TRBJ2-3,NA,13,TRBV9,NA,CASSVTPPDTQYF,TGTGCCAGCAGCGTAACGCCCCCAGATACGCAGTATTTT
TRBJ1-3,once,15,TRBV2,TRBD1,CASSSTGMGGNTIYF,TGTGCCAGCAGTTCGACAGGGATGGGTGGAAACACCATATATTTT
TRBJ2-7,NA,14,TRBV7-9,TRBD1,CASSFDGTGGEQYF,TGTGCCAGCAGCTTCGATGGGACAGGGGGAGAGCAGTACTTC
TRBJ2-7,NA,17,TRBV13,NA,CASSLGTGGPSSYEQYF,TGTGCCAGCAGCTTAGGTACGGGGGGCCCGAGCTCCTACGAGCAGTACTTC
TRBJ1-2,NA,13,TRBV18,NA,CASSTGADYGYTF,TGTGCCAGCTCTACCGGGGCAGACTATGGCTACACCTTC
TRBJ2-5,NA,18,TRBV13,TRBD2,CASSSPEGAGGPGETQYF,TGTGCCAGCAGCTCGCCCGAGGGAGCGGGAGGGCCGGGGGAGACCCAGTACTTC
TRBJ2-2,NA,14,TRBV12-2,NA,CASRLDSGSGELFF,TGTGCAAGTCGCTTAGATTCAGGGTCCGGGGAGCTGTTTTTT
TRBJ2-3,once,17,TRBV15,NA,CATSREHGLLSTDTQYF,TGTGCCACCAGCAGAGAGCATGGCCTTCTCAGCACAGATACGCAGTATTTT
TRBJ1-1,NA,16,TRBV6-5,NA,CASSYGRTSLNTEAFF,TGTGCCAGCAGTTATGGCAGGACGTCTTTGAACACTGAAGCTTTCTTT
TRBJ1-1,NA,12,TRBV6-5,NA,CASSYVKTEAFF,TGTGCCAGCAGTTACGTGAAGACTGAAGCTTTCTTT
TRBJ2-3,NA,16,TRBV5-6,TRBD2,CASSFGLAGVPDTQYF,TGTGCCAGCAGCTTCGGACTAGCGGGAGTCCCAGATACGCAGTATTTT
TRBJ1-1,NA,12,TRBV5-1,TRBD1,CASSSGGTEAFF,TGCGCCAGCAGCTCAGGGGGAACTGAAGCTTTCTTT
TRBJ1-2,NA,15,TRBV10-2,TRBD1,CASSTAGTGGRGYTF,TGCGCCAGCAGCACAGCTGGGACAGGGGGCCGCGGCTACACCTTC
TRBJ1-1,NA,14,TRBV27,TRBD1,CASWGQGMNTEAFF,TGTGCCAGCTGGGGACAGGGTATGAACACTGAAGCTTTCTTT
TRBJ2-1,NA,14,TRBV7-2,NA,CASSLRTPYNEQFF,TGTGCCAGCAGCTTACGGACGCCGTACAATGAGCAGTTCTTC
TRBJ2-1,NA,17,TRBV4-2,TRBD2,CASSQGTSGRGHNEQFF,TGTGCCAGCAGCCAAGGGACTAGCGGGAGGGGGCACAATGAGCAGTTCTTC
TRBJ1-6,NA,16,TRBV5-1,TRBD1,CASSSWTGRGNSPLHF,TGCGCCAGCAGCTCCTGGACAGGGCGAGGAAATTCACCCCTCCACTTT
TRBJ1-5,NA,15,TRBV5-6,NA,CASSFGFYSNQPQHF,TGTGCCAGCAGCTTTGGCTTCTATAGCAATCAGCCCCAGCATTTT
TRBJ1-5,NA,11,TRBV20-1,NA,CSAGSHQPQHF,TGCAGTGCTGGATCCCATCAGCCCCAGCATTTT
TRBJ1-1,NA,14,TRBV12-5,TRBD1,CASGLVQGAGEAFF,TGTGCTAGTGGTTTGGTACAGGGGGCTGGTGAAGCTTTCTTT
TRBJ1-1,NA,13,TRBV30,NA,CAWSTGINTEAFF,TGTGCCTGGAGTACAGGGATTAACACTGAAGCTTTCTTT
TRBJ2-7,few,15,TRBV6-5,TRBD2,CASSPLAGGSYEQYF,TGTGCCAGCAGCCCGCTAGCGGGGGGGTCCTACGAGCAGTACTTC
TRBJ2-7,NA,11,TRBV10-2,NA,CASSEGNEQYF,TGCGCCAGCAGTGAAGGTAACGAGCAGTACTTC
TRBJ1-1,NA,14,TRBV5-1,NA,CASSPTGRSTEAFF,TGCGCCAGCAGCCCAACAGGGAGAAGCACTGAAGCTTTCTTT
TRBJ1-1,NA,15,TRBV19,TRBD1,CASTQGATWGTEAFF,TGTGCCAGTACCCAGGGGGCGACCTGGGGCACTGAAGCTTTCTTT
TRBJ2-3,NA,15,TRBV6-5,TRBD1,CASSLGTGRTDTQYF,TGTGCCAGCAGCCTAGGGACAGGAAGAACAGATACGCAGTATTTT
TRBJ2-5,once,14,TRBV7-7,NA,CASSLTPVIETQYF,TGTGCTAGCAGCTTAACCCCTGTGATAGAGACCCAGTACTTC
TRBJ1-1,NA,16,TRBV27,NA,CASSLLPLPSNTEAFF,TGTGCCAGCAGTTTATTACCCCTCCCATCAAACACTGAAGCTTTCTTT
TRBJ1-4,NA,12,TRBV7-9,NA,CASSLDGEKLFF,TGTGCCAGCAGCTTAGATGGTGAAAAACTGTTTTTT
TRBJ2-7,few,14,TRBV19,TRBD1,CASSTWTGGYEQYF,TGTGCCAGTAGTACCTGGACAGGGGGCTACGAGCAGTACTTC
TRBJ1-2,NA,15,TRBV4-1,TRBD1,CASSRRGQGMNGYTF,TGCGCCAGCAGCCGGAGAGGACAGGGGATGAATGGCTACACCTTC
TRBJ1-1,NA,14,TRBV7-9,TRBD1,CASSGPGGITEAFF,TGTGCCAGCAGCGGCCCAGGGGGTATCACTGAAGCTTTCTTT
TRBJ1-6,NA,15,TRBV4-3,NA,CASSQDQQERSPLHF,TGCGCCAGCAGCCAAGATCAACAGGAGCGATCACCCCTCCACTTT
TRBJ2-7,NA,15,TRBV4-1,TRBD2,CASSPVAGGPYEQYF,TGCGCCAGCAGCCCGGTAGCGGGAGGGCCTTACGAGCAGTACTTC
TRBJ1-1,NA,15,TRBV7-9,TRBD1,CASSLAQGVNTEAFF,TGTGCCAGCAGCTTAGCACAGGGGGTGAACACTGAAGCTTTCTTT
TRBJ1-3,NA,15,TRBV9,NA,CASSVDGSSGNTIYF,TGTGCCAGCAGCGTAGACGGCAGCTCTGGAAACACCATATATTTT
TRBJ2-3,once,15,TRBV27,NA,CASSFSRTFTDTQYF,TGTGCCAGCAGTTTCTCGCGGACTTTTACAGATACGCAGTATTTT
TRBJ1-2,NA,16,TRBV6-5,NA,CASSYSDSLLMDGYTF,TGTGCCAGCAGTTACTCGGACAGCCTTCTAATGGATGGCTACACCTTC
TRBJ2-2,NA,13,TRBV30,NA,CAWSSGQTGELFF,TGTGCCTGGAGTTCTGGACAGACCGGGGAGCTGTTTTTT
TRBJ1-4,NA,15,TRBV7-9,TRBD1,CASSPGTARDEKLFF,TGTGCCAGCAGCCCCGGGACAGCCAGGGATGAAAAACTGTTTTTT
TRBJ2-1,NA,15,TRBV11-2,NA,CASSLGTRGSNEQFF,TGTGCCAGCAGCTTAGGGACTAGGGGGAGCAATGAGCAGTTCTTC
TRBJ2-1,few,14,TRBV15,NA,CATSHKFSNNEQFF,TGTGCCACCAGTCACAAATTCTCAAACAATGAGCAGTTCTTC
TRBJ1-6,NA,17,TRBV7-6,NA,CASSPDTPQGRNSPLHF,TGTGCCAGCAGCCCAGATACCCCGCAGGGCCGTAATTCACCCCTCCACTTT
TRBJ1-1,NA,14,TRBV11-2,NA,CASSLESGRTEAFF,TGTGCCAGCAGCTTAGAATCCGGGAGGACTGAAGCTTTCTTT
TRBJ2-7,NA,14,TRBV5-5,NA,CASSLEGGLYEQYF,TGTGCCAGCAGCTTAGAGGGGGGCTTATACGAGCAGTACTTC
TRBJ1-2,NA,11,TRBV2,NA,CASMTQNGYTF,TGTGCCAGCATGACCCAGAATGGCTACACCTTC
TRBJ2-7,NA,13,TRBV6-5,NA,CASSYTGVYEQYF,TGTGCCAGCAGTTACACGGGAGTCTACGAGCAGTACTTC
TRBJ2-5,NA,15,TRBV30,NA,CAWRHDWGAGETQYF,TGTGCCTGGAGACATGATTGGGGGGCCGGAGAGACCCAGTACTTC
TRBJ2-2,NA,15,TRBV6-5,NA,CASSYSSGTTGELFF,TGTGCCAGCAGTTACTCTTCGGGGACCACCGGGGAGCTGTTTTTT
TRBJ2-1,NA,14,TRBV9,TRBD1,CASSLGQGRNEQFF,TGTGCCAGCAGCCTAGGACAGGGTAGGAATGAGCAGTTCTTC
TRBJ2-3,NA,14,TRBV15,NA,CATSGGSRTDTQYF,TGTGCCACCAGCGGGGGTTCTAGGACAGATACGCAGTATTTT
TRBJ2-7,once,16,TRBV5-1,TRBD1,CASSFPPDRAAYEQYF,TGCGCCAGCAGCTTCCCGCCGGACAGGGCAGCCTACGAGCAGTACTTC
TRBJ2-2,NA,16,TRBV4-2,NA,CASSQDGDFNTGELFF,TGTGCCAGCAGCCAAGACGGGGACTTTAACACCGGGGAGCTGTTTTTT
TRBJ2-4,NA,14,TRBV27,TRBD1,CASSFRQGGNIQYF,TGTGCCAGCAGTTTCCGACAGGGGGGAAACATTCAGTACTTC